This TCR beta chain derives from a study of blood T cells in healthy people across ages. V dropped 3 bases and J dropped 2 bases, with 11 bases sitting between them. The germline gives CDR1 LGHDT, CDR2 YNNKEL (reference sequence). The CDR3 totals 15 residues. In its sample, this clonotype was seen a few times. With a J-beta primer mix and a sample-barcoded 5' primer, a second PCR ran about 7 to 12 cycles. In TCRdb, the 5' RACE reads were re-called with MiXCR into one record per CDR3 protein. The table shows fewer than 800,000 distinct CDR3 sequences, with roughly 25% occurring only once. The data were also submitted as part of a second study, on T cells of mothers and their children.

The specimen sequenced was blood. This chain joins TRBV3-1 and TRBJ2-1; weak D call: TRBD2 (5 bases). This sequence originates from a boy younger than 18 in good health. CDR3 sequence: CASSHRDRPYNEQFF. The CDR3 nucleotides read TGTGCCAGCAGCCACCGGGATCGGCCCTACAATGAGCAGTTCTTC.